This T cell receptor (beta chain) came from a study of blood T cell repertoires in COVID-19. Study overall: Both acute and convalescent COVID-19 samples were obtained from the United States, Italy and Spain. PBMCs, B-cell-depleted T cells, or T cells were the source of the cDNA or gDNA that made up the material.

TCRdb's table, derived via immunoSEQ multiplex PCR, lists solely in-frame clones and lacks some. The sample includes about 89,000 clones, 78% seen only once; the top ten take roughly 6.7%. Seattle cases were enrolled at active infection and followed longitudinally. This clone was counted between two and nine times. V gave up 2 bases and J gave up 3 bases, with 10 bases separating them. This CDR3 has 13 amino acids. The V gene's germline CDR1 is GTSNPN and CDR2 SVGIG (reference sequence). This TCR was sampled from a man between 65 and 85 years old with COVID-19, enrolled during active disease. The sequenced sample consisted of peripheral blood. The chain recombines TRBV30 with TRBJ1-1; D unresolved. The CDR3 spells CAWSKQRDTEAFF. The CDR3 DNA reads TGTGCCTGGAGTAAACAGAGAGACACTGAAGCTTTCTTT.